Following are 29 T cell receptor beta chains from one sample sequenced in a study of T cells after yellow fever vaccination. One entry per CDR3 protein results from TCRdb running MiXCR on the 5' RACE reads. The data hold about 360,000 distinct CDR3 sequences, with 6% to 8% observed a single time. The sample was PBMCs, taken 5 days after the yellow fever booster vaccination. Receptors were obtained from a man younger than 40 who received the YFV17D yellow fever vaccine.

The J gene is TRBJ1-3, the V gene TRBV6-2 or TRBV6-3; tentatively, D is TRBD1 (6 bases). The germline V gene encodes CDR1 MNHEY and CDR2 SVGEGT. CDR3 length equals 15 residues. V was shortened by 5 bases and J by 0 bases, with 11 bases between the two germline ends. The CDR3 sequence: CASSARTVSGNTIYF. DNA of the CDR3: TGTGCCAGCAGTGCGCGGACAGTCTCTGGAAACACCATATATTTT.

This clonotype was detected only a few times. The J gene is TRBJ2-1, the V gene TRBV6-1, with TRBD2 as a possible D gene (5 bases). Looked up from germline, CDR1 is MNHNS and CDR2 is SASEGT. Trimming took 0 bases from V and 2 from J, leaving 11 bases between them. The CDR3 runs 16 residues. The CDR3 is CASSEAKLAPYNEQFF. CDR3 nucleotides: TGTGCCAGCAGTGAAGCTAAATTAGCGCCCTACAATGAGCAGTTCTTC.

This clonotype was recorded a few times. Here the CDR3 reads CASSSGQGGSDTQYF. CDR3 nucleotide sequence: TGTGCCAGCAGCTCCGGACAGGGGGGTTCAGATACGCAGTATTTT. The chain links TRBV5-6 to TRBJ2-3, with 10 bases matching TRBD1. The CDR3 covers 15 residues. CDR1 is SGHDT and CDR2 is YYEEEE in the germline V gene. Germline trimming cut 3 bases from V and 4 bases from J; bases unmatched to any gene: 5.

This clonotype occurred many times. The chain has TRBV20-1 and TRBJ2-1; 13 bases match TRBD2. The CDR3 runs 13 residues. Trimming removed 8 bases from V and 7 bases from J; junction bases left unmatched: 5. Germline V gene sequence: CDR1 DFQATT, CDR2 SNEGSKA (reference sequence). This chain's CDR3 is CSTGTSGVNEQFF. In DNA form, the CDR3 reads TGCAGTACCGGGACTAGCGGGGTTAATGAGCAGTTCTTC.

The chain joins TRBV5-1 to TRBJ1-2, with unresolved D. This CDR3 is 13 amino acids long. Per germline, CDR1 SGHRS and CDR2 YFSETQ. The V and J ends lost 2 bases and 6 bases respectively, with 11 bases between them. CDR3 amino acids: CASSLVLADGYTF. Here the CDR3 DNA reads TGCGCCAGCAGCTTAGTACTCGCGGATGGCTACACCTTC. The full variable domain, completed using reference TRBV5-1 and TRBJ1-2, is KAGVTQTPRYLIKTRGQQVTLSCSPISGHRSVSWYQQTPGQGLQFLFEYFSETQRNKGNFPGRFSGRQFSNSRSEMNVSTLELGDSALYLCASSLVLADGYTFGSGTRLTVV.

This clonotype was found many times. This sequence joins TRBV20-1 and TRBJ2-7; 7 nucleotides agree with TRBD2. The germline gives CDR1 DFQATT, CDR2 SNEGSKA (reference sequence). J was trimmed by 5 bases and V by 6 bases; bases with no gene match: 13. This CDR3 is built from 14 residues. Here the CDR3 reads CSAGRGEGLNEQYF. Here the CDR3 DNA reads TGCAGTGCCGGACGGGGGGAGGGCCTCAACGAGCAGTACTTC.

This clonotype has more than one count but fewer than ten. The chain has TRBV15 and TRBJ1-1, with D tentatively TRBD1 (6 bases). CDR3 length equals 13 residues. Germline lookup yields CDR1 LNHNV and CDR2 YYDKDF (reference sequence). V dropped 4 bases and J dropped 6 bases, with 12 bases sitting between them. The CDR3 DNA reads TGTGCCACCAGCAAGGGACAATCCCCTGAAGCTTTCTTT. It encodes CATSKGQSPEAFF.

The CDR3 DNA sequence: TGCGCCAGCAGCTTGGGGGACTTCCACAATGAGCAGTTCTTC. This sequence encodes CASSLGDFHNEQFF. The genes are TRBV5-1 and TRBJ2-1, with D possibly matching TRBD2 (6 bases). V lost 0 bases and J lost 5, with 9 bases in between. The CDR3 contains 14 residues. CDR1 is SGHRS, CDR2 YFSETQ, per germline.

The CDR3 loop reads CASSHGLADNEQFF. The CDR3 coding sequence is TGTGCCAGCAGCCATGGACTAGCGGACAATGAGCAGTTCTTC. This sequence joins TRBV27 and TRBJ2-1, with 10 bases fitting TRBD2. V dropped 6 bases and J dropped 5; count of bases not matched to a gene: 4. CDR1 MNHEY and CDR2 SMNVEV come from the germline V gene (reference sequence). The CDR3 runs 14 residues.

The rearrangement links TRBV7-8 to TRBJ2-7; TRBD2 might be the D (5 bases). CDR1 and CDR2 (germline): SGHVS, FQNEAQ. The ends were cut back, 1 base at V and 6 bases at J, with 22 bases in the middle. CDR3 length: 17 residues. CDR3 residues: CASSLVSAGPLPFEQYF. The CDR3 DNA sequence: TGTGCCAGCAGCTTAGTTAGCGCGGGTCCCCTTCCTTTCGAGCAGTACTTC.

In its sample, this clonotype was seen many times. The chain has TRBV29-1 and TRBJ2-7; the match to TRBD2 covers 8 bases. Looked up from germline, CDR1 is SQVTM and CDR2 is ANQGSEA. Trimming removed 3 bases from V and 0 bases from J; junction bases left unmatched: 7. The length of the CDR3 is 15 residues. CDR3 coding DNA: TGCAGCGTTGAGGACGCGGGAGGCAACTCCTACGAGCAGTACTTC. It specifies CSVEDAGGNSYEQYF.

There are a few counts of this clonotype. The chain carries TRBV10-3 and TRBJ2-7, with TRBD2 identical over 10 bases. Germline V lookup: CDR1 ENHRY, CDR2 SYGVKD. Unmatched junction bases numbered 12, after V lost 8 bases and J lost 5 bases. The CDR3 totals 15 residues. This CDR3 reads CAILGGLAGVDEQYF. The CDR3 DNA reads as TGTGCCATCCTAGGGGGTCTAGCGGGAGTCGACGAGCAGTACTTC.

This clonotype has only a few counts. The chain recombines TRBV5-6 with TRBJ2-7; tentative D call: TRBD1 (5 bases). Germline V gene lookup returns CDR1 SGHDT and CDR2 YYEEEE. This CDR3 is 14 amino acids long. Trimming cost V 0 bases and J 0 bases, with 7 bases left between them. For the CDR3, the DNA is TGTGCCAGCAGCTTGGTACAGGCCTCCTACGAGCAGTACTTC. Protein: CASSLVQASYEQYF.

In this sample, this clonotype turned up a few times. The V and J genes are TRBV9 and TRBJ2-7, with D possibly being TRBD1 or TRBD2 (6 bases each). Trimming removed 4 bases from V and 5 bases from J, with 13 bases in between. CDR1 is SGDLS and CDR2 is YYNGEE in the germline V gene. The CDR3 is made up of 13 amino acids. The CDR3: CASSSGGVDEQYF. In DNA form, the CDR3 reads TGTGCCAGCAGCTCCGGGGGCGTGGACGAGCAGTACTTC.

This clonotype was detected only a few times. V is TRBV12-3 or TRBV12-4 and J is TRBJ2-1; TRBD1 agrees at 9 bases. The V segment lost 5 bases and the J segment 2 bases; nucleotides outside the gene matches: 4. The CDR3 extends over 15 amino acids. This CDR3 reads CASSQRQGAYNEQFF. The CDR3 nucleotides read TGTGCCAGCAGTCAACGACAGGGGGCCTACAATGAGCAGTTCTTC.

The V call is TRBV9, the J call TRBJ1-5; weak D call: TRBD1 (5 bases). The V end was cut by 4 bases, the J end by 1 base, with 9 bases between. The CDR3 is 14 amino acids. Germline V gene lookup returns CDR1 SGDLS and CDR2 YYNGEE. CDR3 in DNA: TGTGCCAGCAGCAAAGGGGTCAGCAATCAGCCCCAGCATTTT. It encodes CASSKGVSNQPQHF.

This clonotype has ten or more counts. This chain uses TRBV5-1 with TRBJ2-1; 8 positions match TRBD2. The CDR3 is made up of 16 amino acids. In germline, CDR1 is SGHRS, CDR2 YFSETQ. The junction had 8 bases not matched to a gene; V was cut back by 4 bases and J by 2 bases. The CDR3 coding sequence is TGCGCCAGCAGCCGAACTAGCGGAGAGACCTACAATGAGCAGTTCTTC. Translation: CASSRTSGETYNEQFF.

There are many counts of this clonotype. The genes are TRBV29-1 and TRBJ2-5, with 9 nucleotides matching TRBD1. CDR3 length: 13 amino acids. Germline loops: CDR1 SQVTM, CDR2 ANQGSEA. Trimming cost V 4 bases and J 2 bases; bases outside gene matches: 2. The CDR3 here is CSVGQGGQETQYF. The DNA of the CDR3 is TGCAGCGTTGGACAGGGGGGACAAGAGACCCAGTACTTC. Full variable domain (remainder filled in from reference TRBV29-1 and TRBJ2-5): SAVISQKPSRDICQRGTSLTIQCQVDSQVTMMFWYRQQPGQSLTLIATANQGSEATYESGFVIDKFPISRPNLTFSTLTVSNMSPEDSSIYLCSVGQGGQETQYFGPGTRLLVL.

V gene TRBV20-1 combines with J gene TRBJ2-7, with 13 bases that match TRBD2. The germline gives CDR1 DFQATT, CDR2 SNEGSKA (reference sequence). The V and J ends lost 5 bases and 3 bases, in that order; junction bases with no gene match: 13. CDR3 length equals 17 residues. The CDR3 DNA follows: TGCAGTGCTCTCACCGGGGGACTAGCGGGGATCCTCTACGAGCAGTACTTC. It specifies CSALTGGLAGILYEQYF.

The V and J genes are TRBV5-1 and TRBJ1-2; TRBD1 is a possible D gene (6 bases). The CDR3 is 13 residues long. Germline CDR1 is SGHRS and CDR2 is YFSETQ. The V and J ends lost 5 bases and 4 bases respectively, with 12 bases between them. This chain's CDR3 is CASRSDRSYGYTF. Written as DNA, the CDR3 is TGCGCCAGCAGATCCGACAGGAGCTATGGCTACACCTTC.

The V and J genes are TRBV3-1 and TRBJ2-1; D is uncertain. The V end was cut by 4 bases, the J end by 8 bases, with 9 bases between. Germline CDR1 LGHDT, CDR2 YNNKEL (reference sequence). The CDR3 runs to 12 residues. In DNA, the CDR3 is TGTGCCAGCAGCCTCTATACCGATGAGCAGTTCTTC. As protein: CASSLYTDEQFF.

This clonotype was seen a few times. The chain joins TRBV6-2 or TRBV6-3 to TRBJ1-1, with D possibly matching TRBD1 (6 bases). Trimming cost V 3 bases and J 5 bases, with 22 bases left between them. Germline CDR1 MNHEY, CDR2 SVGEGT. The CDR3 runs 17 residues. The CDR3 loop reads CASSYGPRGRGETEAFF. The CDR3 bases are TGTGCCAGCAGTTATGGTCCCCGGGGCAGGGGAGAGACTGAAGCTTTCTTT.

The CDR3 DNA sequence: TGTGCCGCCCGTATGGGTTTTGAGCAGTTCTTC. Encoded protein: CAARMGFEQFF. The chain joins TRBV6-2 or TRBV6-3 to TRBJ2-1; D is uncertain. Germline CDR1 reads MNHEY; CDR2 reads SVGEGT. V lost 11 bases and J lost 9, with 14 bases in between. The CDR3 consists of 11 residues.

In its sample, this clonotype was seen a few times. V gene TRBV11-2 combines with J gene TRBJ2-3, with D perhaps matching TRBD2 (5 bases). The CDR3 extends over 15 amino acids. The germline gives CDR1 SGHAT, CDR2 FQNNGV. V was clipped by 3 bases and J by 2 bases, with 12 bases between them. The CDR3 coding sequence is TGTGCCAGCAGCTTCTGGCGGGCGACCACAGATACGCAGTATTTT. It yields the protein CASSFWRATTDTQYF.

The gene calls are TRBV20-1 and TRBJ2-3; 8 bases agree with TRBD2. Germline loops: CDR1 DFQATT, CDR2 SNEGSKA (reference sequence). CDR3 length equals 15 residues. J gave up 5 bases and V 0 bases, and 7 bases lay outside the gene matches. The CDR3 loop reads CSARDSGRWVDTQYF. In DNA form, the CDR3 reads TGCAGTGCTAGAGACAGCGGGAGATGGGTAGATACGCAGTATTTT.

The rearrangement links TRBV5-5 to TRBJ1-5; D gene ambiguous. This CDR3 has 13 amino acids. Germline CDR1 SGHKS, CDR2 YYEKEE (reference sequence). V lost 2 bases and J lost 7, with 10 bases in between. The chain's CDR3 is CASSFGGRQPQHF. In nucleotides, the CDR3 is TGTGCCAGCAGCTTTGGTGGGCGGCAGCCCCAGCATTTT.

The genes are TRBV5-1 and TRBJ1-2; D ambiguous. Germline V gene data show CDR1 as SGHRS and CDR2 as YFSETQ. The CDR3 extends over 13 amino acids. V lost 1 base to trimming and J lost 4 bases, with 8 bases between them. CDR3 sequence: CASSLSDSYGYTF. CDR3 nucleotides: TGCGCCAGCAGCTTGTCAGACTCCTATGGCTACACCTTC.

This clonotype was found a few times. This rearrangement joins TRBV4-3 to TRBJ2-5, with 9 bases matching TRBD2. Germline CDR1 reads LGHNA; CDR2 reads YSLEER. V lost 3 bases, J lost 1 base, and 3 bases stayed unmatched. The CDR3 consists of 15 residues. The CDR3 here is CASSQLAGIQETQYF. For the CDR3, the DNA is TGCGCCAGCAGCCAGCTAGCGGGAATCCAAGAGACCCAGTACTTC.

In its sample, this clonotype was seen a few times. This sequence joins TRBV5-4 and TRBJ2-1; no reliable D call. The V end was cut by 7 bases, the J end by 3 bases, with 5 bases between. The CDR3 consists of 11 residues. The germline V gene has CDR1 SGHNT and CDR2 YYREEE (reference sequence). CDR3 sequence reads: CASADYNEQFF. The CDR3 DNA reads as TGTGCCAGCGCCGACTACAATGAGCAGTTCTTC. The complete variable domain, with remaining parts taken from reference TRBV5-4 and TRBJ2-1, reads ETGVTQSPTHLIKTRGQQVTLRCSSQSGHNTVSWYQQALGQGPQFIFQYYREEENGRGNFPPRFSGLQFPNYSSELNVNALELDDSALYLCASADYNEQFFGPGTRLTVL.